Each of the 20 T cell receptor beta chains below was sequenced from the same sample in a study of blood T cell repertoires in COVID-19. The data were produced by immunoSEQ multiplex PCR, yet TCRdb's version contains in-frame clones alone and is incomplete. Of fewer than 300,000 clones in the sample, 75% to 95% are singletons; the top ten hold roughly 1.1%. Input material: PBMCs or T cells enriched from blood (not recorded which). The receptors originated from a woman in her twenties or thirties who had recovered from COVID-19.

The CDR3 region has the DNA TGCGCCAGCTCCCGAAACGGAGGGGGCGGGGAGACCCAGTACTTC. Translation gives CASSRNGGGGETQYF. The J gene is TRBJ2-5, the V gene TRBV5-1; perhaps TRBD1 as D (7 bases). V was cut by 7 bases and J by 5 bases, with 21 bases left in between. Germline V CDR1 and CDR2: SGHRS, YFSETQ. CDR3 length: 15 amino acids.

The chain joins TRBV28 to TRBJ2-1; a weak D match, TRBD1 (6 bases). CDR1 MDHEN and CDR2 SYDVKM come from the germline V gene. The V gene lost 6 bases and the J gene lost 2 bases, with 14 bases spanning the gap. The CDR3 is 15 residues long. The CDR3 reads CASSPPGAAYNEQFF. CDR3 nucleotide sequence: TGTGCCAGCAGCCCTCCAGGGGCCGCCTACAATGAGCAGTTCTTC.

The chain links TRBV27 to TRBJ1-1; possible D gene TRBD1, 5 bases. CDR1 MNHEY and CDR2 SMNVEV come from the germline V gene (reference sequence). The CDR3 has 13 amino acids. V was shortened by 8 bases and J by 1 base, with 11 bases between the two germline ends. DNA for the CDR3: TGTGCCAGCTTTCCCGACAGGAACACTGAAGCTTTCTTT. Its translation is CASFPDRNTEAFF.

CDR3 protein: CASSDRGSPNEQFF. The CDR3 DNA follows: TGCGCCAGCAGCGACAGGGGTTCGCCCAATGAGCAGTTCTTC. The chain is built from TRBV5-1 and TRBJ2-1; 8 bases map to TRBD1. The CDR3 has 14 residues. Germline loops: CDR1 SGHRS, CDR2 YFSETQ. J was trimmed by 6 bases and V by 4 bases; bases with no gene match: 6.

The CDR3 DNA sequence: TGTGCCAGCACGCCGACAGGGGGTTACAATGAGCAGTTCTTC. Translated, it gives CASTPTGGYNEQFF. This sequence joins TRBV7-9 and TRBJ2-1; TRBD1 matches at 9 bases. The V segment lost 7 bases and the J segment 4 bases; nucleotides outside the gene matches: 5. Germline values: CDR1 SEHNR, CDR2 FQNEAQ (reference sequence). The CDR3 has 14 amino acids.

The chain combines TRBV7-9 with TRBJ1-2; D is undetermined. Looked up from germline, CDR1 is SEHNR and CDR2 is FQNEAQ (reference sequence). This CDR3 has 13 amino acids. The ends were cut back, 1 base at V and 8 bases at J, with 11 bases in the middle. For the CDR3, the DNA is TGTGCCAGCAGCTTAGGCGGCAGCTTGGGCTACACCTTC. Its protein is CASSLGGSLGYTF.

The chain is built from TRBV30 and TRBJ1-1; D may be TRBD1 (6 bases). The CDR3 consists of 12 residues. With 4 bases removed from V and 10 bases from J, the gap between germline ends came to 16 bases. Germline V lookup: CDR1 GTSNPN, CDR2 SVGIG (reference sequence). The CDR3 loop reads CAWTQREGGAFF. The CDR3 nucleotides are TGTGCCTGGACCCAACGGGAGGGGGGAGCTTTCTTT.

The V and J genes are TRBV11-1 and TRBJ2-7; 8 nucleotides align to TRBD1. Germline lookup yields CDR1 SGHAT and CDR2 FQDESV (reference sequence). V was clipped by 4 bases and J by 8 bases; unmatched bases: 10. There are 14 residues in the CDR3. CDR3 in DNA: TGTGCCAGCAGCTCAGGGGGCGACTTTCCTCAGCAGTACTTC. This sequence encodes CASSSGGDFPQQYF.

J is TRBJ1-3 and V is TRBV5-1; 10 nucleotides align to TRBD1. The CDR3 length is 16 residues. Looked up from germline, CDR1 is SGHRS and CDR2 is YFSETQ. V was clipped by 7 bases and J by 3 bases; unmatched bases: 10. The CDR3 coding sequence is TGCGCCAGCGGAGAGACGACAGGGGGCATTGGAAACACCATATATTTT. Protein sequence: CASGETTGGIGNTIYF.

This clone appeared once. The genes are TRBV5-4 and TRBJ1-2, with TRBD1 matching over 8 bases. The CDR3 loop spans 13 amino acids. Germline lookup yields CDR1 SGHNT and CDR2 YYREEE (reference sequence). With 5 bases clipped from V and 2 bases from J, the junction kept 2 bases outside the gene matches. This chain's CDR3 is CASSSGGNYGYTF. CDR3 bases: TGTGCCAGCAGTTCAGGGGGCAACTATGGCTACACCTTC. Filled out from reference TRBV5-4 and TRBJ1-2, the complete variable domain reads ETGVTQSPTHLIKTRGQQVTLRCSSQSGHNTVSWYQQALGQGPQFIFQYYREEENGRGNFPPRFSGLQFPNYSSELNVNALELDDSALYLCASSSGGNYGYTFGSGTRLTVV.

This chain connects TRBV28 to TRBJ2-1; 8 nucleotides line up with TRBD1. V lost 8 bases, J lost 2 bases, and 8 bases stayed unmatched. Germline loops: CDR1 MDHEN, CDR2 SYDVKM. The CDR3 covers 15 residues. This chain's CDR3 is CASGYPGQAYNEQFF. CDR3 nucleotides: TGTGCCAGCGGCTACCCGGGACAGGCCTACAATGAGCAGTTCTTC.

The V gene is TRBV5-1, the J gene TRBJ2-3, with 7 bases that match TRBD2. V trimming: 4 bases; J trimming: 3 bases; junction bases outside the gene matches: 5. From germline, CDR1 is SGHRS and CDR2 YFSETQ. The CDR3 is made up of 14 amino acids. The CDR3 DNA reads as TGCGCCAGCAGCCTCCGACTAGCAACAGATACGCAGTATTTT. Encoded protein: CASSLRLATDTQYF.

V and J are TRBV28 and TRBJ2-2, with 10 bases identical to TRBD1. The CDR3 has 15 amino acids. CDR1 MDHEN and CDR2 SYDVKM come from the germline V gene. Trimming at V came to 6 bases and at J to 3 bases, leaving 4 bases not matched to a gene. The CDR3 reads CASSGTGADTGELFF. As DNA, the CDR3 is TGTGCCAGCAGCGGGACAGGGGCCGACACCGGGGAGCTGTTTTTT. Using reference TRBV28 and TRBJ2-2 for the parts outside the CDR3, the full variable domain is DVKVTQSSRYLVKRTGEKVFLECVQDMDHENMFWYRQDPGLGLRLIYFSYDVKMKEKGDIPEGYSVSREKKERFSLILESASTNQTSMYLCASSGTGADTGELFFGEGSRLTVL.

V is TRBV20-1 and J is TRBJ2-5; D unclear. Germline values: CDR1 DFQATT, CDR2 SNEGSKA (reference sequence). V was shortened by 3 bases and J by 5 bases, with 10 bases between the two germline ends. There are 12 residues in the CDR3. In DNA form, the CDR3 reads TGCAGTGCTAGTGATATTGGCGAGACCCAGTACTTC. Translating gives CSASDIGETQYF.

This rearrangement joins TRBV10-1 to TRBJ2-3; 7 positions agree with TRBD2. Trimming at V came to 6 bases and at J to 4 bases, leaving 7 bases not matched to a gene. CDR1 is WNHNN, CDR2 SYGVQD, per germline (reference sequence). CDR3 length: 14 residues. CDR3 in amino acids: CASRLSGNADTQYF. Here the CDR3 DNA reads TGCGCCAGCAGATTGAGCGGGAATGCAGATACGCAGTATTTT.

The V gene is TRBV15, the J gene TRBJ2-7, with D perhaps matching TRBD1 (5 bases). Trimming took off 0 bases at V and 6 bases at J, with 12 bases between the two ends. The germline gives CDR1 LNHNV, CDR2 YYDKDF (reference sequence). The CDR3 consists of 14 residues. The DNA for the CDR3 is TGTGCCACCAGCAGAGATCACATAGGGGCCGAGCAGTACTTC. Its translation is CATSRDHIGAEQYF.

This clone has a single count. The chain couples TRBV4-2 to TRBJ2-3, with 11 bases identical to TRBD2. This CDR3 is built from 17 residues. After removal of 3 bases from V and 2 bases from J, the junction contained 7 bases not matched to a gene. Germline values: CDR1 LGHNA, CDR2 YNFKEQ. CDR3 sequence (DNA): TGTGCCAGCAGCCAGCCCGTAGCGGGAGGGAACACAGATACGCAGTATTTT. This codes for CASSQPVAGGNTDTQYF.

J is TRBJ2-6 and V is TRBV7-9; 12 positions agree with TRBD1. In germline, CDR1 is SEHNR, CDR2 FQNEAQ (reference sequence). The CDR3 has 18 residues. V shed 5 bases and J 2 bases; nucleotides not matched to a gene: 7. CDR3 sequence (DNA): TGTGCCAGCAGCACCCCGGGACAGGGGGCGGCTGGGGCCAACGTCCTGACTTTC. It translates to CASSTPGQGAAGANVLTF.

This clone has only one observation. Here the CDR3 DNA reads TGTGCCAGCAGCCAAGAATCTTGGCTAGCGGGTGGCTACACCTTC. Translating gives CASSQESWLAGGYTF. V and J are TRBV14 and TRBJ1-2; no reliable D call. The germline V gene has CDR1 SGHDN and CDR2 FVKESK. The CDR3 has 15 residues. The V end was cut by 0 bases, the J end by 7 bases, with 15 bases between.

In this sample, this clone turned up once. This sequence joins TRBV7-2 and TRBJ1-6; possibly TRBD1 for D (5 bases). Per germline, CDR1 SGHTA and CDR2 FQGNSA. The CDR3 consists of 13 residues. Deletions cut 4 bases from V and 10 bases from J, with 11 bases between. The CDR3 DNA follows: TGTGCCAGCAGCTCTGGGGGGTTCTCACCCCTCCACTTT. This gives the protein CASSSGGFSPLHF.